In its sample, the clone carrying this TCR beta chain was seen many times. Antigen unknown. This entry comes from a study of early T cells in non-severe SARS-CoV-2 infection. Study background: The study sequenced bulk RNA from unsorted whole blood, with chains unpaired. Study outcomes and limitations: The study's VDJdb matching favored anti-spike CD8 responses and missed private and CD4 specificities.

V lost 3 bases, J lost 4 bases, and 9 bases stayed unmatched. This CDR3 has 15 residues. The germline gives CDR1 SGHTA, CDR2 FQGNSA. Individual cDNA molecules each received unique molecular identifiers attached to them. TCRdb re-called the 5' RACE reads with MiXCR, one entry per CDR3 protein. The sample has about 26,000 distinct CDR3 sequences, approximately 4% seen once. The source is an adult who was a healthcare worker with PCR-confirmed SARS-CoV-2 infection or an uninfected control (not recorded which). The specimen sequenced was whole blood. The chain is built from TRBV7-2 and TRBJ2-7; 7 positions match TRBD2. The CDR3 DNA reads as TGTGCCAGCAGCTTTCAGGTCGGGAGGTGGTACGAGCAGTACTTC. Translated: CASSFQVGRWYEQYF. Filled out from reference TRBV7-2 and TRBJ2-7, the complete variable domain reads GAGVSQSPSNKVTEKGKDVELRCDPISGHTALYWYRQSLGQGLEFLIYFQGNSAPDKSGLPSDRFSAERTGGSVSTLTIQRTQQEDSAVYLCASSFQVGRWYEQYFGPGTRLTVT.